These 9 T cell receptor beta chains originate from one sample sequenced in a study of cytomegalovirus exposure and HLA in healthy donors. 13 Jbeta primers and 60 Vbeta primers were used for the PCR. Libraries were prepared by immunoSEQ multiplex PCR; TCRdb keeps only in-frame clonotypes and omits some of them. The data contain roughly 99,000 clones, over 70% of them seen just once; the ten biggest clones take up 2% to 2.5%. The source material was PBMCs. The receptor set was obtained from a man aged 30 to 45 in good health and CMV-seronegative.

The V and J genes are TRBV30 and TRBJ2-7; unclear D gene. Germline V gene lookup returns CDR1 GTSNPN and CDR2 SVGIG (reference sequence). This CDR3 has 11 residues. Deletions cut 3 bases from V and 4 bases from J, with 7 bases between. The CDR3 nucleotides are TGTGCCTGGAGGTCCGGGTACGAGCAGTACTTC. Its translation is CAWRSGYEQYF.

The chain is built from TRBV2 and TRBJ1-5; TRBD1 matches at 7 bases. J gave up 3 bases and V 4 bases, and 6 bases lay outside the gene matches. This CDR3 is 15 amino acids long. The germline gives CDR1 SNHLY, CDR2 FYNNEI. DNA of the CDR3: TGTGCCAGCAGTGGACAGGGAACGGTCAATCAGCCCCAGCATTTT. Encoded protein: CASSGQGTVNQPQHF.

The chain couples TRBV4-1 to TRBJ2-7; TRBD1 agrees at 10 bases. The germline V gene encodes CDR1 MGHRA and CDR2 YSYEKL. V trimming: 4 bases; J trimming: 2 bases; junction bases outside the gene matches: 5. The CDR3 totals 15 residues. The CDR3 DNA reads TGCGCCAGCAGCCCGGGACAGGGGCGAACCTACGAGCAGTACTTC. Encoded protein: CASSPGQGRTYEQYF.

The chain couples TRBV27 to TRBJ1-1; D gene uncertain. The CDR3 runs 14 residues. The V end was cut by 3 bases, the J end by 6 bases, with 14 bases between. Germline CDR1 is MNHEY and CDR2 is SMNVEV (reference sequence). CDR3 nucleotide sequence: TGTGCCAGCAGTTTCCAAGGGAGGGAGGCTGAAGCTTTCTTT. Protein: CASSFQGREAEAFF.

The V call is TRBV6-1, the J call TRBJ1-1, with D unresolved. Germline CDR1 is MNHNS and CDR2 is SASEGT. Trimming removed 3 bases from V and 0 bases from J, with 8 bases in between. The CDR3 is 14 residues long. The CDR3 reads CASSDRMMNTEAFF. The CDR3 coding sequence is TGTGCCAGCAGTGACAGGATGATGAACACTGAAGCTTTCTTT.

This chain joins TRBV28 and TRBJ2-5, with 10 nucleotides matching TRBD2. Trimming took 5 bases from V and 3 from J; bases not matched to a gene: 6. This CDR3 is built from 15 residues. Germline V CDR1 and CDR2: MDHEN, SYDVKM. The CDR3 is CASSPPGLAKETQYF. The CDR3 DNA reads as TGTGCCAGCAGTCCTCCGGGACTAGCGAAAGAGACCCAGTACTTC.

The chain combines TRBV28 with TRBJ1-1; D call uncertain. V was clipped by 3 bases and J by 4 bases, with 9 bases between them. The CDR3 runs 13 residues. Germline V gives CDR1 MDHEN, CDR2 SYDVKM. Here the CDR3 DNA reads TGTGCCAGCAGTTTCCCCTCCGGCACTGAAGCTTTCTTT. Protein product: CASSFPSGTEAFF.

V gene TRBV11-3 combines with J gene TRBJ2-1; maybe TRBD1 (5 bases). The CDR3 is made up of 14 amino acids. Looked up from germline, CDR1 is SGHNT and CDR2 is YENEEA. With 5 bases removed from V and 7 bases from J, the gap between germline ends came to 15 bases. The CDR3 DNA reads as TGTGCCAGCAGCCATTTGGGGCCCTCGAATGAGCAGTTCTTC. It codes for CASSHLGPSNEQFF.

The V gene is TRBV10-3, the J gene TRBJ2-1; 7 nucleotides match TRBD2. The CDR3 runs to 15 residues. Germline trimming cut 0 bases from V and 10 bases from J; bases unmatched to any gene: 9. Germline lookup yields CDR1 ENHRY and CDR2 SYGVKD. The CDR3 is CAISESGMAGEEQFF. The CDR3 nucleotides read TGTGCCATCAGTGAGTCGGGGATGGCGGGAGAAGAGCAGTTCTTC.